One sample yielded the 18 T cell receptor beta chains listed below, sequenced in a study of T-cell memory formation after mild COVID-19. Using its own MiXCR run on the 5' RACE reads, TCRdb lists one record per CDR3 protein. This sample has hundreds of thousands of distinct CDR3 sequences, with roughly 13% found just once. The sample consisted of PBMCs or a T cell subset sorted from them (not recorded which). These receptors came from a man between 18 and 29 years old who had mild COVID-19 (a few samples of this study predate the infection). Cell type and time point are not known.

This clonotype was detected a few times. The gene calls are TRBV29-1 and TRBJ1-1, with TRBD1 as a possible D gene (5 bases). There are 15 residues in the CDR3. In germline, CDR1 is SQVTM, CDR2 ANQGSEA. V lost 7 bases, J lost 0 bases, and 18 bases lay in between. CDR3 nucleotides: TGCAGCGGTGGGGGAGGGTGGGCAATGAACACTGAAGCTTTCTTT. It translates to CSGGGGWAMNTEAFF.

The chain uses TRBV6-1 and TRBJ2-7; 7 bases are shared with TRBD2. Trimming removed 6 bases from V and 2 bases from J; junction bases left unmatched: 13. Germline CDR1 is MNHNS and CDR2 is SASEGT. This CDR3 has 16 amino acids. The CDR3: CASRIGGGIGTYEQYV. DNA for the CDR3: TGTGCCAGCAGGATTGGGGGAGGGATTGGAACCTACGAGCAGTACGTC.

The chain employs TRBV7-2 and TRBJ1-2, with a weak D call TRBD1 (5 bases). Germline assignment: CDR1 SGHTA and CDR2 FQGNSA. The CDR3 loop spans 15 amino acids. Between the trimmed V and J ends, which lost 0 bases and 4 bases, there was a span of 12 bases. CDR3 amino acids: CASSLADSDLYGYTF. In DNA form, the CDR3 reads TGTGCCAGCAGCTTAGCCGACAGTGACCTCTATGGCTACACCTTC.

The chain is built from TRBV2 and TRBJ1-5; D remains unclear. V was shortened by 2 bases and J by 0 bases, with 11 bases between the two germline ends. Looked up from germline, CDR1 is SNHLY and CDR2 is FYNNEI. The CDR3 sequence is 16 residues long. CDR3 in amino acids: CASSEYAGYSNQPQHF. The CDR3 DNA reads TGTGCCAGCAGTGAATACGCGGGTTATAGCAATCAGCCCCAGCATTTT.

The chain has TRBV7-9 and TRBJ1-1; no firm D call. The germline V gene has CDR1 SEHNR and CDR2 FQNEAQ (reference sequence). The CDR3 totals 12 residues. With 1 base removed from V and 8 bases from J, the gap between germline ends came to 8 bases. DNA for the CDR3: TGTGCCAGCAGCTTAGGTCGAGAAGAAGCTTTCTTT. Translation gives CASSLGREEAFF.

CDR3: CSARPGLAGVETQYF. The CDR3 DNA is TGCAGTGCTCGTCCGGGACTAGCGGGGGTGGAGACCCAGTACTTC. The chain joins TRBV20-1 to TRBJ2-5; 14 bases match TRBD2. V shed 5 bases and J 5 bases; nucleotides not matched to a gene: 7. The germline V gene has CDR1 DFQATT and CDR2 SNEGSKA (reference sequence). The CDR3 sequence is 15 residues long.

The CDR3 is CSAREEGWWNYGYTF. DNA of the CDR3: TGCAGTGCTAGAGAGGAAGGATGGTGGAACTATGGCTACACCTTC. The V and J genes are TRBV20-1 and TRBJ1-2, with D hard to call. The V gene's germline CDR1 is DFQATT and CDR2 SNEGSKA (reference sequence). V was cut by 0 bases and J by 2 bases, with 13 bases left in between. The CDR3 covers 15 residues.

This chain uses TRBV11-2 with TRBJ2-3; possibly TRBD1 for D (5 bases). The ends were cut back, 5 bases at V and 2 bases at J, with 17 bases in the middle. CDR1 and CDR2 (germline): SGHAT, FQNNGV. The CDR3 runs 16 residues. The CDR3 here is CASSQGRGFLTDTQYF. CDR3 coding DNA: TGTGCCAGCAGCCAGGGAAGGGGTTTCCTCACAGATACGCAGTATTTT.

The sample holds a few counts of this clonotype. This chain connects TRBV10-3 to TRBJ2-6; tentatively, D is TRBD2 (5 bases). The CDR3 totals 15 residues. Between the trimmed V and J ends, which lost 0 bases and 5 bases, there was a span of 8 bases. Germline V gene data show CDR1 as ENHRY and CDR2 as SYGVKD. CDR3: CAISESGVRANVLTF. CDR3 bases: TGTGCCATCAGTGAGTCGGGAGTTCGGGCCAACGTCCTGACTTTC.

Only a few counts were recorded for this clonotype. The J gene is TRBJ1-1, the V gene TRBV20-1, with a weak D call TRBD1 (6 bases). The V and J ends lost 5 bases and 4 bases respectively, with 20 bases between them. Germline CDR1 reads DFQATT; CDR2 reads SNEGSKA (reference sequence). The CDR3 covers 15 residues. The chain's CDR3 is CSAVWGPLGGTEAFF. CDR3 coding DNA: TGCAGTGCTGTGTGGGGGCCCTTAGGTGGCACTGAAGCTTTCTTT.

This chain connects TRBV7-2 to TRBJ2-3, with TRBD2 identical over 10 bases. Germline V gives CDR1 SGHTA, CDR2 FQGNSA. This CDR3 is 15 amino acids long. The V segment lost 6 bases and the J segment 5 bases; nucleotides outside the gene matches: 8. CDR3 sequence: CASSKAGGRGDTQYF. The DNA for the CDR3 is TGTGCCAGCAGTAAAGCGGGGGGGCGAGGAGATACGCAGTATTTT.

V is TRBV4-3 and J is TRBJ1-1; D remains unclear. The ends were cut back, 1 base at V and 4 bases at J, with 13 bases in the middle. The CDR3 is 15 residues long. Germline-derived CDR1 and CDR2 are LGHNA and YSLEER. The CDR3 region has the DNA TGCGCCAGCAGCCAAGGAGGCGGGCCGAGCACTGAAGCTTTCTTT. This codes for CASSQGGGPSTEAFF.

This clonotype showed up just a few times. J is TRBJ2-3 and V is TRBV2; 9 bases agree with TRBD2. The germline CDR1 and CDR2 sequences are SNHLY and FYNNEI. Unmatched junction bases numbered 3, after V lost 5 bases and J lost 0 bases. The CDR3 is made up of 15 amino acids. The CDR3 DNA reads as TGTGCCAGCAGTCTAGCGGGGATCAGCACAGATACGCAGTATTTT. It encodes CASSLAGISTDTQYF. The whole variable domain, remainder taken from reference TRBV2 and TRBJ2-3, is EPEVTQTPSHQVTQMGQEVILRCVPISNHLYFYWYRQILGQKVEFLVSFYNNEISEKSEIFDDQFSVERPDGSNFTLKIRSTKLEDSAMYFCASSLAGISTDTQYFGPGTRLTVL.

This chain joins TRBV7-9 and TRBJ2-1, with 8 bases fitting TRBD2. This CDR3 comprises 13 residues. V shed 5 bases and J 5 bases; nucleotides not matched to a gene: 2. Per germline, CDR1 SEHNR and CDR2 FQNEAQ (reference sequence). CDR3 protein: CASSRAGDNEQFF. CDR3 sequence (DNA): TGTGCCAGCAGCAGAGCGGGGGACAATGAGCAGTTCTTC.

V usage is TRBV12-3 or TRBV12-4 and J usage is TRBJ2-2; 10 positions agree with TRBD1. V lost 2 bases to trimming and J lost 8 bases; unmatched junction nucleotides: 8. The CDR3 consists of 16 residues. The CDR3 nucleotides are TGTGCCAGCAGTTTACCCGGGACAGGGGTCCGTGGGGAGCTGTTTTTT. Protein: CASSLPGTGVRGELFF.

The V and J genes are TRBV25-1 and TRBJ2-7; D may be TRBD1 (6 bases). The CDR3 spans 14 residues. Trimming shortened V by 3 bases and J by 3 bases, and 12 bases separated the two germline ends. Germline V gives CDR1 MGHDK, CDR2 SYGVNS. The CDR3 region has the DNA TGTGCCAGCAGTGACTGGGCAGGGGACTACGAGCAGTACTTC. The encoded protein is CASSDWAGDYEQYF.

This clonotype was counted between two and nine times. V usage is TRBV5-1 and J usage is TRBJ2-1; perhaps TRBD2 as D (6 bases). V was clipped by 2 bases and J by 0 bases, with 12 bases between them. The CDR3 totals 16 residues. Looked up from germline, CDR1 is SGHRS and CDR2 is YFSETQ. The CDR3 coding sequence is TGCGCCAGCAGCTTCGAAAAGACTAGCTCCTACAATGAGCAGTTCTTC. This codes for CASSFEKTSSYNEQFF.

This sequence joins TRBV7-9 and TRBJ1-1; TRBD1 might be the D (6 bases). Germline V CDR1 and CDR2: SEHNR, FQNEAQ (reference sequence). Trimming removed 4 bases at V and 6 bases at J, with 15 bases between. The CDR3 is made up of 14 amino acids. CDR3 protein: CASSSHRDPAEAFF. CDR3 nucleotides: TGTGCCAGCAGCTCCCACAGGGACCCCGCTGAAGCTTTCTTT.